The 11 T cell receptor beta chains below all came from one sample that was sequenced in a study of blood T cell repertoires in COVID-19 (dated by TCRdb to the early 2020s). The library was generated by the immunoSEQ multiplex PCR assay. In its TCRdb copy, this immuneACCESS table keeps in-frame sequences only and misses some clones. Where compared with another copy, unresolved V genes explain less than half of these, and the others have no known cause. This sample has about 90,000 clones in its table, and approximately 86% of those were observed once. The ten biggest clones cover less than 2% of the sample. The sequenced sample was peripheral blood. These receptors came from an older man with acute or convalescent COVID-19.

The rearrangement uses TRBV20-1 and TRBJ1-2, with 9 bases fitting TRBD1. The CDR3 spans 11 residues. The germline V gene encodes CDR1 DFQATT and CDR2 SNEGSKA (reference sequence). The V and J ends lost 6 bases and 8 bases, in that order; junction bases with no gene match: 4. The CDR3: CSAWTGVGYTF. DNA for the CDR3: TGCAGTGCGTGGACAGGGGTCGGCTACACCTTC.

The rearrangement links TRBV7-8 to TRBJ2-3, with 11 bases aligning to TRBD2. After removal of 1 base from V and 2 bases from J, the junction contained 2 bases not matched to a gene. This CDR3 has 16 amino acids. CDR1 and CDR2 (germline): SGHVS, FQNEAQ. The CDR3 protein is CASSLGLAGNTDTQYF. The CDR3 nucleotides are TGTGCCAGCAGCTTAGGACTAGCGGGGAACACAGATACGCAGTATTTT.

The gene calls are TRBV5-1 and TRBJ2-2; weak D call: TRBD2 (6 bases). Germline V gene sequence: CDR1 SGHRS, CDR2 YFSETQ. Trimming removed 0 bases at V and 3 bases at J, with 12 bases between. CDR3 length: 16 amino acids. The CDR3 DNA is TGCGCCAGCAGCTTGGCCGGAGGGTCGGACACCGGGGAGCTGTTTTTT. Encoded protein: CASSLAGGSDTGELFF.

DNA of the CDR3: TGCAGCGTTCTATTTTCCGACTATGGCTACACCTTC. It yields the protein CSVLFSDYGYTF. The rearrangement joins TRBV29-1 to TRBJ1-2, with D unresolved. The germline gives CDR1 SQVTM, CDR2 ANQGSEA. The CDR3 extends over 12 amino acids. Trimming took off 5 bases at V and 3 bases at J, with 10 bases between the two ends.

Written as DNA, the CDR3 is TGTGCCTGGAGTGTACAGAGAGCGACCCAGTACTTC. It yields the protein CAWSVQRATQYF. The chain uses TRBV30 and TRBJ2-5, with unresolved D. Germline CDR1 is GTSNPN and CDR2 is SVGIG (reference sequence). The CDR3 is made up of 12 amino acids. V shed 0 bases and J shed 7 bases, with 9 bases lying between them.

The chain combines TRBV6-6 with TRBJ1-2; D not certain. CDR3 size: 13 residues. V shed 2 bases and J shed 3 bases, with 7 bases lying between them. Germline values: CDR1 MNHNY, CDR2 SVGAGI (reference sequence). This chain's CDR3 is CASSYTRDYGYTF. CDR3 nucleotide sequence: TGTGCCAGCAGTTACACGCGAGACTATGGCTACACCTTC.

This clone was counted between two and nine times. The rearrangement links TRBV6-5 to TRBJ2-1; 8 positions agree with TRBD2. CDR3 length: 14 amino acids. The ends lost 8 bases at V and 0 bases at J; junction bases unmatched: 3. Germline CDR1 reads MNHEY; CDR2 reads SVGAGI. The CDR3 sequence: CASQAGDSYNEQFF. The CDR3 nucleotides read TGTGCCAGCCAAGCGGGAGACTCCTACAATGAGCAGTTCTTC.

The V gene is TRBV5-1, the J gene TRBJ1-2, with 10 nucleotides matching TRBD1. This CDR3 is 14 amino acids long. Germline CDR1 and CDR2: SGHRS and YFSETQ. Trimming removed 7 bases from V and 2 bases from J; junction bases left unmatched: 5. Here the CDR3 reads CASSPTGGNYGYTF. The CDR3, as DNA: TGCGCCAGCTCCCCGACAGGGGGCAACTATGGCTACACCTTC.

The chain joins TRBV10-1 to TRBJ2-1; TRBD2 matches 11 bases. CDR1 is WNHNN and CDR2 is SYGVQD in the germline V gene (reference sequence). The CDR3 has 18 residues. V shed 5 bases, J shed 5 bases, and the junction held 14 bases outside the gene matches. The CDR3 spells CASSLTFSGRGTHNEQFF. Written as DNA, the CDR3 is TGCGCCAGCAGTTTAACCTTTAGCGGGAGGGGGACACACAATGAGCAGTTCTTC.

This clone was seen only once. J is TRBJ2-7 and V is TRBV6-5, with TRBD2 matching over 10 bases. Germline V CDR1 and CDR2: MNHEY, SVGAGI. Unmatched junction bases numbered 8, after V lost 7 bases and J lost 2 bases. The CDR3 contains 15 residues. The CDR3 region has the DNA TGTGCCAGCATTTTGAGGACTAGCGGAACCTACGAGCAGTACTTC. The encoded protein is CASILRTSGTYEQYF.

The rearrangement links TRBV28 to TRBJ2-2; 7 nucleotides line up with TRBD1. Germline V CDR1 and CDR2: MDHEN, SYDVKM. The length of the CDR3 is 15 residues. After removal of 2 bases from V and 6 bases from J, the junction contained 6 bases not matched to a gene. CDR3 protein: CASSLVGGASGELFF. The DNA of the CDR3 is TGTGCCAGCAGTTTAGTAGGGGGCGCCTCCGGGGAGCTGTTTTTT.